A single T cell receptor beta chain is shown here with its context. Using immunoSEQ multiplex PCR, the repertoire was profiled, and TCRdb retains in-frame clones only, with some absent. The data show around 160,000 clones, about nine tenths seen once. The source of the sample is a study of blood T cell repertoires in COVID-19. Across the whole study: Nucleic acid was either cDNA or gDNA, and it came from T cells, B-cell-depleted T cells, or PBMCs.

Germline V gene sequence: CDR1 KGHDR, CDR2 SFDVKD. Deletions cut 4 bases from V and 1 base from J, with 5 bases between. The CDR3 length is 13 residues. The clonotype comes from a human donor in a cohort sampled during active COVID-19. J is TRBJ2-3 and V is TRBV24-1; D ambiguous. The sample taken for sequencing was peripheral blood. The CDR3 sequence is CATSEAGTDTQYF. The CDR3 nucleotides read TGTGCCACCAGTGAAGCCGGCACAGATACGCAGTATTTT.